Described below is a single TCR beta chain sequence and its context. Its antigen is currently unknown. The table came from immunoSEQ multiplex PCR; TCRdb's copy has only in-frame clones and leaves some out. The data hold tens of thousands of clones, with about 87% observed a single time. These data come from a study of OX40 agonist ivuxolimab in advanced cancers. Looking at the study overall: There were three patients with partial responses, one having hepatocellular carcinoma and two cutaneous melanoma. Whole-study findings and limits: CD4+ and CD8+ blood T cells expanded clonally by week 6 at 0.1 to 3.0 mg/kg. It was also the case that some nonresponders had low normalized T-cell clonal expansion.

The V gene lost 5 bases and the J gene lost 7 bases, with 17 bases spanning the gap. Germline-derived CDR1 and CDR2 are SEHNR and FQNEAQ (reference sequence). The CDR3 extends over 14 amino acids. The sample consisted of CD4+ or CD8+ T cells sorted from blood, taken in a trial of the OX40 agonist ivuxolimab. This TCR derives from an adult with an advanced solid tumor such as melanoma, head and neck, liver or kidney cancer. This rearrangement joins TRBV7-9 to TRBJ1-2, with D maybe TRBD1 (6 bases). CDR3 residues: CASSKTGNLRGYTF. DNA for the CDR3: TGTGCCAGCAGCAAAACAGGGAATTTACGTGGCTACACCTTC.